This TCR beta chain was found in a study of shared clonotypes between healthy human individuals. CD4+ cells yielded CD45RA+ naive and CD45RA-negative memory subsets. Trimming removed 8 bases from V and 0 bases from J, with 20 bases in between. The CDR3 extends over 17 amino acids. Germline CDR1 LNHDA, CDR2 SQIVND (reference sequence). Assay execution proceeded at the deep level. Methods used by the authors: Junction-only immunoSEQ sequences carried no quality scores, so filtering differed. The method was immunoSEQ multiplex PCR; TCRdb's version includes in-frame clones alone and lacks a portion of them. The V and J calls and the clone size are those of that table, but D and trimming were determined from the DNA. The repertoire has some 1,400,000 clones, 95% to 97% of them found once; the top ten carry over 1%.

The receptor comes from a man aged 30-40 years in good health. The rearrangement links TRBV19 to TRBJ2-4, with D possibly being TRBD2 (6 bases). The specimen sequenced was naive CD4+ T cells sorted from blood. Subset of the sample: CD45RA+ positively selected. The CDR3 DNA sequence: TGTGCCAGTCCCTCGTTCCAGACTAGAGGAGCCAAAAACATTCAGTACTTC. Its translation is CASPSFQTRGAKNIQYF.